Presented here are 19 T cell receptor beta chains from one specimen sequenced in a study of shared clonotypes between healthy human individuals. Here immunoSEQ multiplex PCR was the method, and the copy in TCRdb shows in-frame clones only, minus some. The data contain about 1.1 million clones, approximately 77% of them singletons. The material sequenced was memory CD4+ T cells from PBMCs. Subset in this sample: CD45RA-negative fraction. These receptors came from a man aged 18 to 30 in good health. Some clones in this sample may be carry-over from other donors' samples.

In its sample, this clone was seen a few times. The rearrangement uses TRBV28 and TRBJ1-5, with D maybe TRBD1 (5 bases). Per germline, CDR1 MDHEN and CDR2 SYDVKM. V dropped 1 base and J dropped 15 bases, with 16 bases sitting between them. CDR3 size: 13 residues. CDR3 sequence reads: CASSLSRTGVLHF. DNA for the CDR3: TGTGCCAGCAGTTTATCCCGGACGGGGGTCCTGCATTTT.

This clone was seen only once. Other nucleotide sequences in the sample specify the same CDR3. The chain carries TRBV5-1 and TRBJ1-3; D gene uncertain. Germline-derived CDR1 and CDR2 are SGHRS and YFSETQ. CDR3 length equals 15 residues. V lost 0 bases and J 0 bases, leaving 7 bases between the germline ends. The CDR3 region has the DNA TGCGCCAGCAGCTTGGGTTCGGCCTCTGGAAACACCATATATTTT. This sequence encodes CASSLGSASGNTIYF.

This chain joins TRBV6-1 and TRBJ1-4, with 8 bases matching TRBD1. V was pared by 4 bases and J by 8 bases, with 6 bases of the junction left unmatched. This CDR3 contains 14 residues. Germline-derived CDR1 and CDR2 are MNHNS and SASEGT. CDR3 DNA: TGTGCCAGCAGTGCTAGGACAGGGAAGGAAAAACTGTTTTTT. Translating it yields CASSARTGKEKLFF.

CDR3 bases: TGTGCCAGCTCCCCCCTCCTGGGGGAAAAACTGTTTTTT. It yields the protein CASSPLLGEKLFF. The chain joins TRBV11-3 to TRBJ1-4; D unclear. The CDR3 spans 13 residues. The V and J ends lost 8 bases and 8 bases respectively, with 15 bases between them. CDR1 is SGHNT and CDR2 is YENEEA in the germline V gene.

The CDR3 nucleotides read TGTGCCAGCAGTTTAATCCAAGGGGTACAGGGGTGGAAGGACGAGCAGTACTTC. Protein: CASSLIQGVQGWKDEQYF. The chain has TRBV28 and TRBJ2-7; 7 bases fit TRBD1. The V gene end was trimmed by 2 bases and the J gene end by 5 bases; junction bases not matched to a gene: 18. The CDR3 covers 18 residues. The germline V gene has CDR1 MDHEN and CDR2 SYDVKM. Filled out from reference TRBV28 and TRBJ2-7, the complete variable domain reads DVKVTQSSRYLVKRTGEKVFLECVQDMDHENMFWYRQDPGLGLRLIYFSYDVKMKEKGDIPEGYSVSREKKERFSLILESASTNQTSMYLCASSLIQGVQGWKDEQYFGPGTRLTVT.

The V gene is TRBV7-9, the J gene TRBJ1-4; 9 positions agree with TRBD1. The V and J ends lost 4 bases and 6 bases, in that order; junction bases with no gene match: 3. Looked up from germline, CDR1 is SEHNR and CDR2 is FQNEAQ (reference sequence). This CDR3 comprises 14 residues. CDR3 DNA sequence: TGTGCCAGCAGCTCGGGACAGGGCTATGAAAAACTGTTTTTT. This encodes CASSSGQGYEKLFF.

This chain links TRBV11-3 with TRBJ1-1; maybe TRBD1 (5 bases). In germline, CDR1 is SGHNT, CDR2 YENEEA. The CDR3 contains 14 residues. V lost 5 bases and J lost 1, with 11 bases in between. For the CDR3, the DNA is TGTGCCAGCAGCGGGCACGGGGCGAACACTGAAGCTTTCTTT. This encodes CASSGHGANTEAFF.

The CDR3 loop reads CATSDPRGAYEQYF. The DNA for the CDR3 is TGTGCCACCAGCGATCCGAGGGGGGCCTACGAGCAGTACTTC. The genes are TRBV15 and TRBJ2-7; the D call may be TRBD1 or TRBD2 (6 bases each). This CDR3 comprises 14 residues. Trimming pared 5 bases from V and 2 bases from J, leaving 13 bases between. CDR1 is LNHNV and CDR2 is YYDKDF in the germline V gene (reference sequence).

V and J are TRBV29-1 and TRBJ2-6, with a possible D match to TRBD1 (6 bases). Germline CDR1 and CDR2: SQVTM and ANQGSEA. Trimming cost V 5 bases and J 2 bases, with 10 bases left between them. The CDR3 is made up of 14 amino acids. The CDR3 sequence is CSVLKGAGANVLTF. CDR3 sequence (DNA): TGCAGCGTTCTAAAGGGGGCTGGGGCCAACGTCCTGACTTTC.

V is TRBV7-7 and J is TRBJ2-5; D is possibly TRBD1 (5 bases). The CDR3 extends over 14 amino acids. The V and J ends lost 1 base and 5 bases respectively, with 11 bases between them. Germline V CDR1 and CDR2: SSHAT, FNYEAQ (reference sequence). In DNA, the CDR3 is TGTGCCAGCAGCTTAGTAGGACAAGGGGAGACCCAGTACTTC. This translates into CASSLVGQGETQYF.

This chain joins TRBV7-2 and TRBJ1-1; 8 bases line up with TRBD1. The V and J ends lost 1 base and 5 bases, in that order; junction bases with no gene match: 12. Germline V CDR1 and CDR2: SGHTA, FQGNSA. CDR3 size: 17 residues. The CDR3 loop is CASSLESYRGWETEAFF. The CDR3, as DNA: TGTGCCAGCAGCTTAGAATCTTACAGGGGGTGGGAAACTGAAGCTTTCTTT.

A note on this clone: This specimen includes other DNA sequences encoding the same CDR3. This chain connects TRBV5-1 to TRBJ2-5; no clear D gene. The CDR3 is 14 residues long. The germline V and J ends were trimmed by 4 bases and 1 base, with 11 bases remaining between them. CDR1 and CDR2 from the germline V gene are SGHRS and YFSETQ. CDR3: CASSPGSTQETQYF. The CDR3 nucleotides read TGCGCCAGCAGCCCGGGTTCCACCCAAGAGACCCAGTACTTC.

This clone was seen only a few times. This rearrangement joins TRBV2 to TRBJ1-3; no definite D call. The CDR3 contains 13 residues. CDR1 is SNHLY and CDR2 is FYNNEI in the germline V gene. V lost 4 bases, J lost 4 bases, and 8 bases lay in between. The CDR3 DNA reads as TGTGCCAGCAGTGGAGCAGAAGGAAACACCATATATTTT. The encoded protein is CASSGAEGNTIYF.

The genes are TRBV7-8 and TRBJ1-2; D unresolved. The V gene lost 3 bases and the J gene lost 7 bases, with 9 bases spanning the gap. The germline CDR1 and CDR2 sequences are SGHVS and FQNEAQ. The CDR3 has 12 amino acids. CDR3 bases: TGTGCCAGCAGCTTTACAGACGGTGGCTACACCTTC. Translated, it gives CASSFTDGGYTF.

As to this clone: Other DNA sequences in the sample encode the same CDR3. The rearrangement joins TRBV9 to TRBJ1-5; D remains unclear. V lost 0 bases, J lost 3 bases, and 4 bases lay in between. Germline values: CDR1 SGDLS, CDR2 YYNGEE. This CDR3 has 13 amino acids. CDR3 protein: CASSVGPNQPQHF. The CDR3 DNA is TGTGCCAGCAGCGTAGGGCCCAATCAGCCCCAGCATTTT. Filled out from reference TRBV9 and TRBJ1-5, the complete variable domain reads DSGVTQTPKHLITATGQRVTLRCSPRSGDLSVYWYQQSLDQGLQFLIQYYNGEERAKGNILERFSAQQFPDLHSELNLSSLELGDSALYFCASSVGPNQPQHFGDGTRLSIL.

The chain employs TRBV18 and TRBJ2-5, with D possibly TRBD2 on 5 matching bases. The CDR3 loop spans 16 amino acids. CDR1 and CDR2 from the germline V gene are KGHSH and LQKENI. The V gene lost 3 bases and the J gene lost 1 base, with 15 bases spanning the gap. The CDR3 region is CASSPRGTTLQETQYF. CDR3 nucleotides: TGTGCCAGCTCACCCCGGGGAACTACCCTCCAAGAGACCCAGTACTTC.

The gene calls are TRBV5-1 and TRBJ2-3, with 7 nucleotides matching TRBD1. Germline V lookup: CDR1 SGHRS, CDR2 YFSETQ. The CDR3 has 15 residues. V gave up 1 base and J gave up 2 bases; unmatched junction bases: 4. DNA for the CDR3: TGCGCCAGCAGCTTGATGGGACAGATCACAGATACGCAGTATTTT. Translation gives CASSLMGQITDTQYF.

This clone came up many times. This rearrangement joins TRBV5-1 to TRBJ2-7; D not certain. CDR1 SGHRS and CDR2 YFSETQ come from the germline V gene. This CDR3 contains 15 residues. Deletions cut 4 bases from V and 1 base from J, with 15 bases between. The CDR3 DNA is TGCGCCAGCAGCCCAATGGTGGCGGTTTCCTACGAGCAGTACTTC. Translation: CASSPMVAVSYEQYF. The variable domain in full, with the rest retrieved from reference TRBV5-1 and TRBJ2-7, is KAGVTQTPRYLIKTRGQQVTLSCSPISGHRSVSWYQQTPGQGLQFLFEYFSETQRNKGNFPGRFSGRQFSNSRSEMNVSTLELGDSALYLCASSPMVAVSYEQYFGPGTRLTVT.

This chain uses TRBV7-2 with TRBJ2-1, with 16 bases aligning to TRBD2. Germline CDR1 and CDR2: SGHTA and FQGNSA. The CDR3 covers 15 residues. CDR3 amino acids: CARGTSGRALGEQFF. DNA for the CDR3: TGTGCAAGGGGGACTAGCGGGAGGGCCTTGGGTGAGCAGTTCTTC.